This record looks at one T cell receptor (beta chain) sequence and its context. V was pared by 3 bases and J by 5 bases, with 9 bases of the junction left unmatched. The CDR3 totals 17 residues. Germline CDR1 and CDR2: ENHRY and SYGVKD. These data come from a study of blood T cell repertoires in COVID-19. Turning to the study itself: COVID-19 samples from acute and convalescent phases originated in the United States, Italy and Spain. Nucleic acid was either cDNA or gDNA, and it came from T cells, B-cell-depleted T cells, or PBMCs.

Authors' analysis steps: For nucleated cells, counts were estimated from reference gene primer amplification. Only in-frame clones appear in the TCRdb table, and some are missing; sequencing was by immunoSEQ multiplex PCR. V and J calls and clone size are those listed in that table; D and trimming were worked out from the DNA. The table records roughly 120,000 clones, 92% of them present only once. Material for sequencing was peripheral blood. The rearrangement links TRBV10-3 to TRBJ2-2; 10 positions match TRBD2. The receptor comes from a man in his forties or fifties with COVID-19, enrolled during active disease. CDR3 DNA: TGTGCCATCAGTGAATGGCTAGCGGGAGATGGGACCGGGGAGCTGTTTTTT. Its protein product is CAISEWLAGDGTGELFF.